The clone carrying this T cell receptor beta chain was found a few times. As yet, its antigen is unknown. These data come from a study of response to subunit inactivated influenza vaccine. Germline V gene sequence: CDR1 LGHNA, CDR2 YSLEER. This CDR3 comprises 15 residues. Trimming pared 0 bases from V and 2 bases from J, leaving 11 bases between. Study-level points and caveats: New T cells are recruited in small numbers by each seasonal influenza vaccination, according to the authors' suggestion.

TCRdb re-analysed the RT-PCR reads in MiXCR, keeping a single row per CDR3 protein. Among hundreds of thousands of distinct CDR3 sequences listed, over 11% were seen once. The chain carries TRBV4-3 and TRBJ2-7; D possibly corresponds to TRBD2 (5 bases). The TCR sequence derives from a man between 45 and 60 years old who received an inactivated influenza vaccine. The sequenced sample was PBMCs from blood, obtained about 14 days before vaccination. The CDR3 DNA reads TGCGCCAGCAGCCAAGATTGGGCGGGCCCCTACGAGCAGTACTTC. This translates into CASSQDWAGPYEQYF.